This T cell receptor beta chain was identified during a study of vaccination and CD4 T cells after COVID-19. About the study: Two mRNA vaccine doses were given, either BNT162b2 or mRNA-1273. From HCoV-229E, HCoV-OC43, HCoV-NL63 and SARS-CoV-2, overlapping spike peptides were used to stimulate the cells.

Cultured CD4+ T cell DNA was sequenced using the Oncomine TCR Beta short-read assay. TCRdb called the PCR reads again in MiXCR, with one record for every CDR3 protein. The table records about 10,000 distinct CDR3 sequences, 34% of them present only once. The CDR3 is 13 amino acids. Germline CDR1 is SGHDT and CDR2 is YYEEEE. V lost 6 bases and J 10 bases, leaving 19 bases between the germline ends. On this clonotype itself: The antigen remains undetermined.

The treatment was: approximately 11-day PBMC culture with coronavirus spike peptide pools or control peptides (ViraFEST assay). Those CD4+ T cells from the unexposed donor predate the COVID-19 pandemic (2011-2018). Via ViraFEST, peptide pools expanded antigen-specific T cells before TCR sequencing. PBMCs, plated at around 2 million per well, were grown in the presence of around 10 IU/ml IL-2 and roughly 9.6 ug/ml peptide pools. This TCR was recovered from a human donor in good health. Sequenced sample: CD4+ T cells from blood, cultured in vitro. The rearrangement links TRBV5-6 to TRBJ1-2; maybe TRBD1 (5 bases). The CDR3 protein is CASTHRDGRIYTF. CDR3 DNA: TGTGCCAGCACCCACCGGGACGGACGAATCTACACCTTC. The complete variable domain, with remaining parts taken from reference TRBV5-6 and TRBJ1-2, reads DAGVTQSPTHLIKTRGQQVTLRCSPKSGHDTVSWYQQALGQGPQFIFQYYEEEERQRGNFPDRFSGHQFPNYSSELNVNALLLGDSALYLCASTHRDGRIYTFGSGTRLTVV.